The clone carrying this T cell receptor (beta chain) was detected only once. Its antigen is not identified. PCR primers comprised 60 Vbeta and 13 Jbeta primers. The table came from immunoSEQ multiplex PCR; TCRdb's copy has only in-frame clones and leaves some out. The sample carries 55,000 to 70,000 clones, less than 80% recorded once. These data are taken from a study of cytomegalovirus exposure and HLA in healthy donors. Study information: The Caucasian-associated ancestry cluster contained about four fifths of the approximately 410 genotyped donors.

General study results and limits: A later analysis reportedly identified an Asian-associated ancestry cluster as carrying fewer N-insertions than the approximately 640-donor mean. Reports showed the classifier diagnosing cytomegalovirus status with high specificity and sensitivity.

The sequenced sample consisted of PBMCs. The TCR comes from a woman aged 45-59 years in good health and CMV-seronegative.

The CDR3 nucleotides are TGTGCCAGCAGTAACCTGCCGGGGGGGACGCGTGAAAAACTGTTTTTT. Protein product: CASSNLPGGTREKLFF. V and J are TRBV6-6 and TRBJ1-4; D is possibly TRBD1 (5 bases). The V gene lost 5 bases and the J gene lost 7 bases, with 20 bases spanning the gap. The CDR3 is made up of 16 amino acids. CDR1 MNHNY and CDR2 SVGAGI come from the germline V gene (reference sequence).